This T cell receptor beta chain was found in a study of cytomegalovirus exposure and HLA in healthy donors. Trimming cost V 8 bases and J 7 bases; bases outside gene matches: 4. CDR1 MNHEY and CDR2 SMNVEV come from the germline V gene (reference sequence). The CDR3 covers 14 residues. Vbeta (60) and Jbeta (13) primers were used in the PCR. Only in-frame clones appear in the TCRdb table, and some are missing; sequencing was by immunoSEQ multiplex PCR. This repertoire shows under 150,000 clones, 70% to 85% found once; its top ten account for roughly 2.5%. V and J are TRBV27 and TRBJ1-6, with 11 bases lining up with TRBD1. Source material: PBMCs. The sequence was obtained from a man aged 45 to 65 in good health and CMV-seronegative. The CDR3 nucleotides read TGTGCCAGCGGGGACAGGGGGATCAATTCACCCCTCCACTTT. Its translation is CASGDRGINSPLHF.